This TCR beta chain was obtained from a study of control samples from healthy donors and cancer patients. The repertoire was sequenced with immunoSEQ multiplex PCR; TCRdb's copy has only in-frame clones and lacks some. The sample holds about 120,000 clones, 70% to 90% seen once. Trimming left V 5 bases short and J 1 base short, with 8 bases between. The CDR3 consists of 13 residues. The germline V gene has CDR1 SGHTA and CDR2 FQGTGA. The chain employs TRBV7-3 and TRBJ1-1; no reliable D call. The source material was blood. The source is a man aged 40-55 years in good health. The CDR3 protein is CASSVQKNTEAFF. The CDR3 bases are TGTGCCAGCAGCGTACAGAAGAACACTGAAGCTTTCTTT.